These 9 T cell receptor beta chains were all obtained from the same sample, sequenced in a study of T cell clonality in common variable immunodeficiency. Study-wide points: In common variable immunodeficiency, TCR beta chains reportedly carried fewer deletions and N-nucleotide insertions.

No cognate antigen is known for these TCRs. This table comes from immunoSEQ multiplex PCR, and its TCRdb copy is limited to in-frame clones, with some not included. This repertoire comprises roughly 15,000 clones; its ten largest clones make up 4.9%. Input material: peripheral blood mononuclear cells. These receptors were collected from a human donor with common variable immunodeficiency.

Notes on this clone: The CDR3 is cut off 3 residues early in the read; its end comes from the germline J gene. This rearrangement joins TRBV7-9 to TRBJ1-1; D might be TRBD1 (6 bases). The CDR3 is 15 amino acids. V lost 5 bases, J lost 1 base, and 14 bases lay in between. Germline V gives CDR1 SEHNR, CDR2 FQNEAQ (reference sequence). CDR3 bases read: TGTGCCAGCAGCCCCCTTAGGGGACAGAACACTGAA. This sequence encodes CASSPLRGQNTE. The whole CDR3 protein reads CASSPLRGQNTEAFF.

With respect to this clone: The read finishes 3 residues shy of the CDR3 end, and the germline J gene is used to complete it. The chain recombines TRBV20-1 with TRBJ1-2; a weak D match, TRBD1 (6 bases). The CDR3 is 15 amino acids. The V end lost 0 bases, the J end lost 2 bases, and 13 bases lay between the germline ends. Germline CDR1 is DFQATT and CDR2 is SNEGSKA (reference sequence). The CDR3 sequence: CSARDEGGRNYGYTF. CDR3 bases read: TGCAGTGCTAGAGATGAGGGGGGGAGAAACTATGGC.

Note on this clone: The CDR3 is cut off 3 residues early in the read; its end comes from the germline J gene. This chain uses TRBV13 with TRBJ2-5, with 8 bases fitting TRBD2. Germline CDR1 reads PRHDT; CDR2 reads FYEKMQ (reference sequence). Unmatched junction bases numbered 8, after V lost 3 bases and J lost 5 bases. CDR3 length equals 15 residues. The part of the CDR3 DNA that was read is TGTGCCAGCAGCTTTTCCCGGGGGGGGTTGGAGACC. Translation gives CASSFSRGGLET. From start to end, the CDR3 is CASSFSRGGLETQYF.

A note on this clone: The read gets to within 3 residues of the CDR3 end, and the germline J gene fills in the rest. This chain links TRBV6-2 or TRBV6-3 with TRBJ2-7; D remains ambiguous. V lost 2 bases and J 5 bases, leaving 4 bases between the germline ends. The CDR3 sequence is 11 residues long. Germline CDR1 and CDR2: MNHEY and SVGEGT. The CDR3: CASSYPDEQYF. The sequenced part of the CDR3 DNA is TGTGCCAGCAGTTACCCCGACGAG.

Regarding this clone: The read ends 3 residues before the CDR3 terminus; that terminus is restored from the germline J gene. This sequence joins TRBV5-1 and TRBJ2-7, with TRBD1 matching over 9 bases. Looked up from germline, CDR1 is SGHRS and CDR2 is YFSETQ. V was pared by 4 bases and J by 1 base, with 6 bases of the junction left unmatched. The CDR3 extends over 15 amino acids. CDR3: CASSIPGQGSYEQYF. The DNA read from the CDR3 is TGCGCCAGCAGCATCCCGGGACAGGGTTCCTACGAG. Full variable domain (rest looked up from reference TRBV5-1 and TRBJ2-7): KAGVTQTPRYLIKTRGQQVTLSCSPISGHRSVSWYQQTPGQGLQFLFEYFSETQRNKGNFPGRFSGRQFSNSRSEMNVSTLELGDSALYLCASSIPGQGSYEQYFGPGTRLTVT.

Remarks on this clone: With the read ending 3 residues before the CDR3 end, the germline J gene is used to fill in that end. This chain links TRBV20-1 with TRBJ2-2; no definite D call. CDR1 is DFQATT and CDR2 is SNEGSKA in the germline V gene (reference sequence). V was clipped by 5 bases and J by 1 base, with 14 bases between them. This CDR3 contains 15 residues. The sequenced CDR3 bases are TGCAGTGCTCCCGACATGATTATGAACACCGGGGAG. It is translated as CSAPDMIMNTGE. The entire CDR3 reads CSAPDMIMNTGELFF.

The covered CDR3 bases are TGTGCCAGCAGCGAGCAGGGGGGGAACACTGAA. Encoded protein: CASSEQGGNTE. The entire CDR3 protein is CASSEQGGNTEAFF. The chain joins TRBV7-3 to TRBJ1-1, with 7 bases that match TRBD1. The read comes to an end 3 residues before the CDR3 does, leaving the germline J gene to fill in the end. The V and J ends lost 5 bases and 1 base, in that order; junction bases with no gene match: 4. CDR3 length equals 14 residues. The germline V gene encodes CDR1 SGHTA and CDR2 FQGTGA.

With regard to this clone: The read ends 3 residues early relative to the CDR3; the germline J gene fills the gap. This chain joins TRBV10-3 and TRBJ2-7; 9 nucleotides agree with TRBD1. J was trimmed by 6 bases and V by 10 bases; bases with no gene match: 10. Germline assignment: CDR1 ENHRY and CDR2 SYGVKD. The CDR3 consists of 13 residues. Here the CDR3 reads CARERGQGGEQYF. The CDR3 bases that were read are TGTGCCAGAGAAAGGGGACAGGGCGGCGAG.

A word on this clone: The read halts 3 residues ahead of the CDR3 end, with the missing end drawn from the germline J gene. This rearrangement joins TRBV20-1 to TRBJ2-7; D perhaps matches TRBD2 (5 bases). The CDR3 runs to 15 residues. The germline CDR1 and CDR2 sequences are DFQATT and SNEGSKA (reference sequence). V gave up 1 base and J gave up 1 base, with 14 bases separating them. CDR3 loop: CSARGSSRGSYEQYF. CDR3 DNA (partial): TGCAGTGCTAGAGGTAGCTCCCGGGGATCCTACGAG.